This T cell receptor (beta chain) was retrieved from a study of blood T cell repertoires in COVID-19. Clones were read by immunoSEQ multiplex PCR, and TCRdb kept only the in-frame ones, dropping some. The sample has under 300,000 clones; approximately 86% are singletons. Sequenced sample: PBMCs or T cells enriched from blood (not recorded which). This clonotype was sampled from a woman aged 40 to 49 with acute COVID-19.

The CDR3: CASSLTISGRAYYNEQFF. CDR3 nucleotide sequence: TGTGCCAGCAGCCTAACTATTAGCGGGAGGGCTTACTACAATGAGCAGTTCTTC. The chain couples TRBV11-2 to TRBJ2-1, with TRBD2 identical over 11 bases. The CDR3 is 18 residues long. V shed 5 bases, J shed 3 bases, and the junction held 12 bases outside the gene matches. Germline lookup yields CDR1 SGHAT and CDR2 FQNNGV.